This T cell receptor (beta chain) was recovered during a study of identifying expanded T cells in peripheral blood. Findings of the study overall: Across healthy donors, higher total template counts meant significantly greater approximately two-week count variance. Over two and four weeks, about 16.4 and 19 clones changed, versus around 1.3 between replicates.

During the collection period, no donor immune events like infections were recorded. There are 16 residues in the CDR3. Germline loops: CDR1 KGHSH, CDR2 LQKENI. The germline V and J ends were trimmed by 1 base and 4 bases, with 16 bases remaining between them. The table came from immunoSEQ multiplex PCR; TCRdb's copy has only in-frame clones and leaves some out. This sample has tens of thousands of clones; 88% occur once, and the top ten carry 5.5% to 6%. Note on this clone: Its antigen is not identified.

This chain connects TRBV18 to TRBJ1-2, with a tentative D call TRBD1 (5 bases). This sequence was found in a person between 18 and 70 years old in good health. Material: blood. This CDR3 is CASSPRGARSSYGYTF. The CDR3 DNA is TGTGCCAGCTCACCACGCGGGGCCCGGAGCAGCTATGGCTACACCTTC. The whole variable domain, filled in from reference TRBV18 and TRBJ1-2, reads NAGVMQNPRHLVRRRGQEARLRCSPMKGHSHVYWYRQLPEEGLKFMVYLQKENIIDESGMPKERFSAEFPKEGPSILRIQQVVRGDSAAYFCASSPRGARSSYGYTFGSGTRLTVV.